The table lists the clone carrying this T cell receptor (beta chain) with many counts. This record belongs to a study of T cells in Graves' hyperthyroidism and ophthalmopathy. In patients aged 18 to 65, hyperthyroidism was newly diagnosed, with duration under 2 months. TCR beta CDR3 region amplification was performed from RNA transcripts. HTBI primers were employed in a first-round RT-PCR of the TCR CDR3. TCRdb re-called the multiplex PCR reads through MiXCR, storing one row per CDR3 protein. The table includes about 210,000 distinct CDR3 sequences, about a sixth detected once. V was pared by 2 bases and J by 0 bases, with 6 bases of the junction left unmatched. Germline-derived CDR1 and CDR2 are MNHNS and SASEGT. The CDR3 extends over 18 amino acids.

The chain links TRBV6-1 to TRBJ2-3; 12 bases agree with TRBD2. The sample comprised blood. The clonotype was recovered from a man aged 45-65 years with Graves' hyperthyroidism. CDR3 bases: TGTGCCAGCAGTGAACTCCTAGCGGGAGGGCCCAGCACAGATACGCAGTATTTT. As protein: CASSELLAGGPSTDTQYF.